A single T cell receptor (beta chain) is shown here with its context. The method was immunoSEQ multiplex PCR; TCRdb's version includes in-frame clones alone and lacks a portion of them. The sample lists under 95,000 clones, just over 90% seen once, with less than 0.85% in the top ten. This entry is derived from a study of T cell changes during pregnancy in multiple sclerosis. The sequences come from peripheral blood, collected in the second trimester of pregnancy. This TCR was recovered from a female donor in good health, enrolled as a control in a pregnancy study.

Here the CDR3 DNA reads TGTGCCAGCAGCCCCCAGGGCTACCAGGGCTACACCTTC. Translation gives CASSPQGYQGYTF. This rearrangement joins TRBV5-6 to TRBJ1-2; D perhaps matches TRBD1 (5 bases). Between the trimmed V and J ends, which lost 4 bases and 8 bases, there was a span of 15 bases. The CDR3 totals 13 residues. CDR1 SGHDT and CDR2 YYEEEE come from the germline V gene. The whole variable domain, filled in from reference TRBV5-6 and TRBJ1-2, reads DAGVTQSPTHLIKTRGQQVTLRCSPKSGHDTVSWYQQALGQGPQFIFQYYEEEERQRGNFPDRFSGHQFPNYSSELNVNALLLGDSALYLCASSPQGYQGYTFGSGTRLTVV.